The next 2 T cell receptor beta chains were all read from a single sample in a study of blood T cell repertoires in COVID-19. Measured with immunoSEQ multiplex PCR; TCRdb has only the in-frame clones, and not every one. The table lists approximately 170,000 clones, just over 85% of them singletons. Material for sequencing was peripheral blood. Every receptor here comes from a man in his fifties with active or convalescent COVID-19.

V and J are TRBV7-9 and TRBJ1-2; no clear D. CDR1 is SEHNR, CDR2 FQNEAQ, per germline (reference sequence). Trimming removed 9 bases from V and 4 bases from J, with 15 bases in between. CDR3 length: 13 residues. CDR3 amino acids: CARGRVGSYGYTF. In DNA form, the CDR3 reads TGTGCCAGGGGCCGGGTAGGGAGCTATGGCTACACCTTC.

The chain is built from TRBV5-6 and TRBJ2-5; 11 bases agree with TRBD2. This CDR3 contains 14 residues. The V gene end was trimmed by 2 bases and the J gene end by 4 bases; junction bases not matched to a gene: 1. Germline V gives CDR1 SGHDT, CDR2 YYEEEE. The CDR3 sequence: CASSLGTSGETQYF. DNA for the CDR3: TGTGCCAGCAGCTTAGGGACTAGCGGAGAGACCCAGTACTTC.